One and the same sample provided the 30 T cell receptor beta chains below, sequenced in a study of shared clonotypes between healthy human individuals. Using immunoSEQ multiplex PCR, the repertoire was profiled, and TCRdb retains in-frame clones only, with some absent. The sample consists of hundreds of thousands of clones, approximately 95% of them appearing once. Naive CD8 populations comprised CD45RO-negative cells positively selected for CCR7, excluding terminally differentiated effector memory CD45RA+ cells. The specimen was naive CD8+ T cells sorted from blood. Receptor source: a woman in her 30s in good health.

The V gene is TRBV28, the J gene TRBJ2-1, with D perhaps TRBD2 (6 bases). Deletions cut 3 bases from V and 3 bases from J, with 9 bases between. The CDR3 totals 14 residues. Germline CDR1 MDHEN, CDR2 SYDVKM. The CDR3 spells CASSFSGDYNEQFF. As DNA, the CDR3 is TGTGCCAGCAGTTTTAGCGGCGACTACAATGAGCAGTTCTTC. The variable domain in full, completed from reference TRBV28 and TRBJ2-1, reads DVKVTQSSRYLVKRTGEKVFLECVQDMDHENMFWYRQDPGLGLRLIYFSYDVKMKEKGDIPEGYSVSREKKERFSLILESASTNQTSMYLCASSFSGDYNEQFFGPGTRLTVL.

The chain joins TRBV30 to TRBJ2-1; TRBD1 aligns across 8 bases. Germline loops: CDR1 GTSNPN, CDR2 SVGIG (reference sequence). This CDR3 is built from 13 residues. Trimming took 3 bases from V and 6 from J; bases not matched to a gene: 4. The CDR3 spells CAWSQDRANEQFF. The CDR3 DNA sequence: TGTGCCTGGAGCCAGGACAGGGCCAATGAGCAGTTCTTC.

The rearrangement uses TRBV25-1 and TRBJ2-5, with TRBD1 matching 7 bases. There are 14 residues in the CDR3. Unmatched junction bases numbered 5, after V lost 6 bases and J lost 1 base. Germline V gene sequence: CDR1 MGHDK, CDR2 SYGVNS. This CDR3 is CASSDGTVQETQYF. As DNA, the CDR3 is TGTGCCAGCAGCGACGGGACAGTCCAAGAGACCCAGTACTTC. The full variable domain, with the rest looked up from reference TRBV25-1 and TRBJ2-5, is EADIYQTPRYLVIGTGKKITLECSQTMGHDKMYWYQQDPGMELHLIHYSYGVNSTEKGDLSSESTVSRIRTEHFPLTLESARPSHTSQYLCASSDGTVQETQYFGPGTRLLVL.

V and J are TRBV15 and TRBJ2-5; 7 nucleotides align to TRBD2. This CDR3 comprises 14 residues. CDR1 and CDR2 from the germline V gene are LNHNV and YYDKDF (reference sequence). With V trimmed by 5 bases and J by 10 bases, 13 bases remained unmatched. The CDR3 sequence: CATSGGGESVDQYF. For the CDR3, the DNA is TGTGCCACCAGCGGGGGGGGAGAGAGCGTGGACCAGTACTTC.

V gene TRBV7-9 combines with J gene TRBJ1-3, with D perhaps matching TRBD1 (5 bases). Germline CDR1 SEHNR, CDR2 FQNEAQ (reference sequence). V was trimmed by 3 bases and J by 6 bases, leaving 12 bases between them. This CDR3 has 14 amino acids. CDR3 amino acids: CASSFSLGLNTIYF. The CDR3 nucleotides are TGTGCCAGCAGCTTTTCTCTGGGGCTAAACACCATATATTTT.

There are a few counts of this clone. The CDR3 DNA reads TGTGCCAGTAGTAACTCTGAAGCTTTCTTT. This gives the protein CASSNSEAFF. The chain is built from TRBV2 and TRBJ1-1, with no clear D. Germline V gene data show CDR1 as SNHLY and CDR2 as FYNNEI. The CDR3 consists of 10 residues. V gave up 9 bases and J gave up 6 bases, with 8 bases separating them.

This sequence joins TRBV19 and TRBJ2-1; a possible D gene is TRBD1 (6 bases). There are 15 residues in the CDR3. V lost 5 bases, J lost 2 bases, and 13 bases lay in between. Germline-derived CDR1 and CDR2 are LNHDA and SQIVND (reference sequence). The CDR3 bases are TGTGCCAGTAGTCTCGTAGGGACACCCTACAATGAGCAGTTCTTC. Amino acid sequence: CASSLVGTPYNEQFF.

The CDR3 DNA sequence: TGTGCCAGCAGCTTTATAGTAAGGAATAGAGGGGACGAGCAGTACTTC. This encodes CASSFIVRNRGDEQYF. The chain is built from TRBV7-8 and TRBJ2-7; D possibly matches TRBD1 or TRBD2 (5 bases each). The CDR3 extends over 16 amino acids. CDR1 and CDR2 from the germline V gene are SGHVS and FQNEAQ. V shed 3 bases and J shed 5 bases, with 20 bases lying between them.

The chain links TRBV9 to TRBJ2-5; D is ambiguous. Germline CDR1 reads SGDLS; CDR2 reads YYNGEE. The V end lost 0 bases, the J end lost 4 bases, and 16 bases lay between the germline ends. CDR3 length: 16 residues. CDR3 in amino acids: CASSVGGRIPSETQYF. Written as DNA, the CDR3 is TGTGCCAGCAGCGTAGGCGGACGGATACCCTCAGAGACCCAGTACTTC.

J is TRBJ1-1 and V is TRBV28, with 9 bases identical to TRBD1. Trimming at V came to 4 bases and at J to 7 bases, leaving 13 bases not matched to a gene. The V gene's germline CDR1 is MDHEN and CDR2 SYDVKM. This CDR3 has 16 residues. CDR3 in DNA: TGTGCCAGCAGTTCCCCTACGTACAGGGGGCATGTTGAAGCTTTCTTT. This encodes CASSSPTYRGHVEAFF.

This clone was observed a handful of times. The chain joins TRBV7-9 to TRBJ1-1; no firm D call. From germline, CDR1 is SEHNR and CDR2 FQNEAQ (reference sequence). With 4 bases removed from V and 1 base from J, the gap between germline ends came to 7 bases. The CDR3 has 13 amino acids. CDR3 in amino acids: CASSYGRNTEAFF. CDR3 nucleotide sequence: TGTGCCAGCAGCTACGGGAGGAACACTGAAGCTTTCTTT.

This clone has a handful of counts. Different DNA sequences within this sample yield the same CDR3. J is TRBJ2-7 and V is TRBV19; 8 positions match TRBD2. Germline CDR1 LNHDA, CDR2 SQIVND (reference sequence). J lost 3 bases, V lost 6 bases, and 4 bases had no gene match. This CDR3 spans 13 amino acids. CDR3 nucleotide sequence: TGTGCCAGTAGCATTGGGACTAGCTACGAGCAGTACTTC. This encodes CASSIGTSYEQYF.

This clone came up once. The chain uses TRBV5-1 and TRBJ2-3; D gene unclear. CDR3 length equals 12 residues. The germline V gene has CDR1 SGHRS and CDR2 YFSETQ. Between the trimmed V and J ends, which lost 4 bases and 6 bases, there was a span of 9 bases. CDR3 in amino acids: CASSTKGDTQYF. DNA for the CDR3: TGCGCCAGCAGCACCAAGGGCGATACGCAGTATTTT. The variable domain in full, with the rest retrieved from reference TRBV5-1 and TRBJ2-3, is KAGVTQTPRYLIKTRGQQVTLSCSPISGHRSVSWYQQTPGQGLQFLFEYFSETQRNKGNFPGRFSGRQFSNSRSEMNVSTLELGDSALYLCASSTKGDTQYFGPGTRLTVL.

This chain joins TRBV5-4 and TRBJ2-7; either TRBD1 or TRBD2 may supply D (5 bases each). The CDR3 totals 14 residues. Germline-derived CDR1 and CDR2 are SGHNT and YYREEE (reference sequence). V lost 4 bases to trimming and J lost 2 bases, with 13 bases between them. CDR3 protein: CASSRRDGAYEQYF. The CDR3 DNA follows: TGTGCCAGCAGCCGCCGGGACGGAGCCTACGAGCAGTACTTC.

The rearrangement joins TRBV2 to TRBJ2-5; D is unclear. The germline CDR1 and CDR2 sequences are SNHLY and FYNNEI. The CDR3 spans 12 residues. V was trimmed by 3 bases and J by 12 bases, leaving 14 bases between them. This chain's CDR3 is CASSEATSDEYF. CDR3 sequence (DNA): TGTGCCAGCAGTGAGGCCACGTCAGACGAGTACTTC.

The chain carries TRBV28 and TRBJ1-5, with a possible D match to TRBD1 (5 bases). Germline lookup yields CDR1 MDHEN and CDR2 SYDVKM. The CDR3 loop spans 13 amino acids. The V end lost 7 bases, the J end lost 0 bases, and 7 bases lay between the germline ends. The CDR3: CASIRASNQPQHF. In nucleotides, the CDR3 is TGTGCCAGCATCAGGGCTAGCAATCAGCCCCAGCATTTT.

This clone has more than one count but fewer than ten. The CDR3, as DNA: TGTGCCAGCAGTCCCGTGGGGACAAGCTCCTACGAGCAGTACTTC. Protein sequence: CASSPVGTSSYEQYF. V usage is TRBV27 and J usage is TRBJ2-7; D is possibly TRBD1 (6 bases). CDR3 length equals 15 residues. V was clipped by 5 bases and J by 0 bases, with 14 bases between them. The germline CDR1 and CDR2 sequences are MNHEY and SMNVEV (reference sequence).

V is TRBV28 and J is TRBJ2-7; D might be TRBD2 (5 bases). The germline CDR1 and CDR2 sequences are MDHEN and SYDVKM. Trimming pared 6 bases from V and 5 bases from J, leaving 14 bases between. The CDR3 has 13 amino acids. The DNA of the CDR3 is TGTGCCAGCAGCCCTGAGGGCAATCACGAGCAGTACTTC. Its translation is CASSPEGNHEQYF.

The rearrangement joins TRBV7-8 to TRBJ1-5; 10 bases are a match to TRBD1. V shed 5 bases, J shed 6 bases, and the junction held 4 bases outside the gene matches. Per germline, CDR1 SGHVS and CDR2 FQNEAQ. This CDR3 has 14 amino acids. The CDR3 nucleotides are TGTGCCAGCAGCCCATGGACAGGGGGTCAGCCCCAGCATTTT. It is translated as CASSPWTGGQPQHF. The variable domain in full, completed from reference TRBV7-8 and TRBJ1-5, reads GAGVSQSPRYKVAKRGQDVALRCDPISGHVSLFWYQQALGQGPEFLTYFQNEAQLDKSGLPSDRFFAERPEGSVSTLKIQRTQQEDSAVYLCASSPWTGGQPQHFGDGTRLSIL.

The chain is built from TRBV27 and TRBJ2-1, with 9 nucleotides matching TRBD2. The CDR3 runs 14 residues. Germline loops: CDR1 MNHEY, CDR2 SMNVEV (reference sequence). Unmatched junction bases numbered 4, after V lost 3 bases and J lost 7 bases. The CDR3 region has the DNA TGTGCCAGCAGTTTTGGTAGCGGGAGTAATGAGCAGTTCTTC. Encoded protein: CASSFGSGSNEQFF.

The chain couples TRBV6-5 to TRBJ2-7; D unresolved. Trimming stripped 6 bases from V and 3 bases from J, with 12 bases between. There are 13 residues in the CDR3. Germline lookup yields CDR1 MNHEY and CDR2 SVGAGI. CDR3 amino acids: CASSEESNYEQYF. In nucleotides, the CDR3 is TGTGCCAGCAGCGAAGAGAGCAACTACGAGCAGTACTTC.

The CDR3 nucleotides are TGCGCCAGCAGCTTGGAAACCCTGGGACAGGGGAAAGAGACCCAGTACTTC. This codes for CASSLETLGQGKETQYF. The V gene is TRBV5-1, the J gene TRBJ2-5; TRBD1 matches 10 bases. After removal of 0 bases from V and 3 bases from J, the junction contained 8 bases not matched to a gene. The CDR3 is 17 residues long. CDR1 is SGHRS and CDR2 is YFSETQ in the germline V gene.

The count of this clone is one. The chain carries TRBV10-2 and TRBJ2-7; D uncertain. Trimming stripped 9 bases from V and 0 bases from J, with 12 bases between. The germline CDR1 and CDR2 sequences are WSHSY and SAAADI. CDR3 length equals 13 residues. The CDR3 bases are TGCGCCAGGGATTCAGCCCACTCCTACGAGCAGTACTTC. This sequence encodes CARDSAHSYEQYF.

The chain combines TRBV2 with TRBJ2-7; the match to TRBD1 covers 11 bases. The ends lost 6 bases at V and 6 bases at J; junction bases unmatched: 10. The CDR3 loop spans 15 amino acids. The germline V gene has CDR1 SNHLY and CDR2 FYNNEI. In DNA form, the CDR3 reads TGTGCCAGCAGGGCTTCGGACAGGGGGCTCCGCGAGCAGTACTTC. It translates to CASRASDRGLREQYF.

This clone was seen only a few times. Other DNA sequences in this specimen translate into the identical CDR3. The CDR3 is CASSPGYEQYF. The CDR3 bases are TGTGCCAGCTCACCAGGGTACGAGCAGTACTTC. The chain is built from TRBV18 and TRBJ2-7; D uncertain. The CDR3 covers 11 residues. V shed 2 bases and J shed 4 bases, with 3 bases lying between them. Germline V gene sequence: CDR1 KGHSH, CDR2 LQKENI. The variable domain in full, with the rest retrieved from reference TRBV18 and TRBJ2-7, is NAGVMQNPRHLVRRRGQEARLRCSPMKGHSHVYWYRQLPEEGLKFMVYLQKENIIDESGMPKERFSAEFPKEGPSILRIQQVVRGDSAAYFCASSPGYEQYFGPGTRLTVT.

V gene TRBV30 combines with J gene TRBJ2-7; TRBD1 matches at 9 bases. The CDR3 is 14 residues long. In germline, CDR1 is GTSNPN, CDR2 SVGIG (reference sequence). The junction had 5 bases not matched to a gene; V was cut back by 2 bases and J by 3 bases. The CDR3 loop reads CAWSSGQGFYEQYF. CDR3 sequence (DNA): TGTGCCTGGAGTTCTGGACAGGGGTTCTACGAGCAGTACTTC.

V usage is TRBV7-9 and J usage is TRBJ1-3; D not certain. V dropped 3 bases and J dropped 0 bases, with 18 bases sitting between them. This CDR3 has 18 residues. Looked up from germline, CDR1 is SEHNR and CDR2 is FQNEAQ (reference sequence). The CDR3 sequence: CASSLVHNYGSSGNTIYF. The DNA for the CDR3 is TGTGCCAGCAGCTTGGTCCATAATTACGGGAGCTCTGGAAACACCATATATTTT.

The V and J genes are TRBV7-8 and TRBJ2-2; D not certain. Trimming left V 5 bases short and J 6 bases short, with 16 bases between. This CDR3 contains 15 residues. Germline lookup yields CDR1 SGHVS and CDR2 FQNEAQ. The chain's CDR3 is CASSPVGPGPGELFF. CDR3 DNA: TGTGCCAGCAGCCCGGTCGGCCCTGGCCCCGGGGAGCTGTTTTTT.

The J gene is TRBJ2-7, the V gene TRBV27, with D hard to call. V lost 2 bases and J 3 bases, leaving 8 bases between the germline ends. Germline CDR1 MNHEY, CDR2 SMNVEV (reference sequence). This CDR3 is built from 13 residues. The CDR3 protein is CASSLVGDYEQYF. In nucleotides, the CDR3 is TGTGCCAGCAGTTTAGTAGGTGACTACGAGCAGTACTTC.

The V and J genes are TRBV10-2 and TRBJ1-5, with D possibly TRBD1 on 5 matching bases. V lost 0 bases to trimming and J lost 11 bases, with 11 bases between them. The CDR3 is 13 residues long. CDR1 and CDR2 from the germline V gene are WSHSY and SAAADI. DNA for the CDR3: TGCGCCAGCAGTGAGTCGACGGGGGGGTCCCAGCATTTT. Translated: CASSESTGGSQHF.